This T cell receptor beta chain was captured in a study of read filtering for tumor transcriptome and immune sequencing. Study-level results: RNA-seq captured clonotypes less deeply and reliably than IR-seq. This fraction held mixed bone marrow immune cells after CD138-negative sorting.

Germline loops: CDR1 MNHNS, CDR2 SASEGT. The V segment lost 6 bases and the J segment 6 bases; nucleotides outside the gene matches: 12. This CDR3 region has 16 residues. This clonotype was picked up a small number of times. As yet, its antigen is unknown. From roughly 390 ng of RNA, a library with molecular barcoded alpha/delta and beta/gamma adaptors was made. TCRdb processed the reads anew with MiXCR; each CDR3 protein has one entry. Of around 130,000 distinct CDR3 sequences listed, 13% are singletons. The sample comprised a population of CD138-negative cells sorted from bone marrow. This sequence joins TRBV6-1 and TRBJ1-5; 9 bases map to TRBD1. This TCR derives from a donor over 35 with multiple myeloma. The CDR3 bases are TGTGCCAGCAGGTCACCGGGACAGGGAACGGGTCAGCCCCAGCATTTT. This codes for CASRSPGQGTGQPQHF.